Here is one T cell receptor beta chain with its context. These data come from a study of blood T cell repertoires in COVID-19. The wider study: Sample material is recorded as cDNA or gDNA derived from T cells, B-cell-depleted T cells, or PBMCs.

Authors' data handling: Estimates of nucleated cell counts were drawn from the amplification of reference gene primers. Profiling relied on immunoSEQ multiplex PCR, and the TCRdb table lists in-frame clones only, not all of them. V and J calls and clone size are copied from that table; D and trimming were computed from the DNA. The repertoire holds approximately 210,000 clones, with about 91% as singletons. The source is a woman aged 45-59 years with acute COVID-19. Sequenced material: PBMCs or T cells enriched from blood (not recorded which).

In DNA, the CDR3 is TGTGCCACCAGTTCACGGAAGGAGGGAGGAGAGACCCAGTACTTC. Translated: CATSSRKEGGETQYF. The chain recombines TRBV24-1 with TRBJ2-5; D possibly corresponds to TRBD2 (6 bases). The CDR3 spans 15 residues. Germline V gene lookup returns CDR1 KGHDR and CDR2 SFDVKD. Trimming took off 6 bases at V and 4 bases at J, with 17 bases between the two ends.